These 32 T cell receptor beta chains came from one sample sequenced in a study of control samples from healthy donors and cancer patients. Libraries were prepared by immunoSEQ multiplex PCR; TCRdb keeps only in-frame clonotypes and omits some of them. The data hold about 130,000 clones, with roughly 94% observed a single time. The sequenced sample consisted of PBMCs. The origin of the receptors is a man aged 60 to 69 with colorectal cancer.

This clone is a singleton in its sample. V and J are TRBV6-6 and TRBJ1-2; 11 nucleotides line up with TRBD1. This CDR3 region has 15 residues. Germline-derived CDR1 and CDR2 are MNHNY and SVGAGI (reference sequence). V dropped 10 bases and J dropped 1; count of bases not matched to a gene: 8. The CDR3 here is CATWRTGGDNYGYTF. The CDR3 coding sequence is TGTGCCACCTGGAGGACAGGGGGCGATAACTATGGCTACACCTTC.

The V and J genes are TRBV9 and TRBJ1-6; D is uncertain. Germline V lookup: CDR1 SGDLS, CDR2 YYNGEE. Deletions cut 9 bases from V and 18 bases from J, with 19 bases between. The CDR3 length is 11 residues. CDR3 in DNA: TGTGCCACGGGTCCCACAGTACCTCCCCACTTT. It encodes CATGPTVPPHF.

The chain is built from TRBV5-1 and TRBJ2-7; TRBD2 matches at 12 bases. There are 15 residues in the CDR3. With V trimmed by 4 bases and J by 3 bases, 5 bases remained unmatched. CDR1 and CDR2 from the germline V gene are SGHRS and YFSETQ. The CDR3 coding sequence is TGCGCCAGCAGCCTAAGGACTAGCGGGGTCTACGAGCAGTACTTC. Translation: CASSLRTSGVYEQYF.

This rearrangement joins TRBV6-1 to TRBJ1-2; 7 nucleotides match TRBD1. This CDR3 has 15 residues. Germline assignment: CDR1 MNHNS and CDR2 SASEGT. The J segment lost 4 bases and the V segment lost 2 bases, leaving 7 bases of the junction unmatched. In nucleotides, the CDR3 is TGTGCCAGCAGTGAATATATGGCAGGGGGCTATGGCTACACCTTC. Protein: CASSEYMAGGYGYTF.

V usage is TRBV6-1 and J usage is TRBJ1-5; maybe TRBD1 (5 bases). Germline V CDR1 and CDR2: MNHNS, SASEGT. Trimming left V 0 bases short and J 1 base short, with 10 bases between. The CDR3 is 16 amino acids. As DNA, the CDR3 is TGTGCCAGCAGTGAAGCGCTGGGGGGGAGCAATCAGCCCCAGCATTTT. Translation: CASSEALGGSNQPQHF.

V usage is TRBV10-3 and J usage is TRBJ2-1, with D maybe TRBD1 (6 bases). V shed 8 bases and J shed 6 bases, with 14 bases lying between them. CDR1 is ENHRY, CDR2 SYGVKD, per germline. The CDR3 runs to 13 residues. Here the CDR3 reads CAIRGTGSNEQFF. The CDR3 DNA is TGTGCCATCCGTGGAACAGGGTCCAATGAGCAGTTCTTC.

This clone turned up a few times. The chain is built from TRBV27 and TRBJ1-1; possible D gene TRBD1, 6 bases. V lost 5 bases and J 3 bases, leaving 13 bases between the germline ends. The CDR3 has 14 residues. Germline lookup yields CDR1 MNHEY and CDR2 SMNVEV (reference sequence). The CDR3 reads CASSRDTGDTEAFF. The CDR3 region has the DNA TGTGCCAGCAGTCGGGACACGGGTGACACTGAAGCTTTCTTT.

This rearrangement joins TRBV10-3 to TRBJ1-1, with unresolved D. The CDR3 extends over 13 amino acids. V shed 2 bases and J shed 1 base, with 5 bases lying between them. CDR1 and CDR2 from the germline V gene are ENHRY and SYGVKD. The CDR3 region is CAISERTNTEAFF. As DNA, the CDR3 is TGTGCCATCAGTGAGAGGACGAACACTGAAGCTTTCTTT.

This clone occurred once. The CDR3 is CASSGPGQRGAPYEQYF. CDR3 bases: TGTGCCAGCAGCGGGCCAGGACAGCGGGGGGCCCCCTACGAGCAGTACTTC. V usage is TRBV21-1 and J usage is TRBJ2-7; the D call of TRBD2 is as the table states it, not checked on the DNA. TRBV21-1 is an annotated pseudogene. This CDR3 has 17 residues.

CDR3 DNA: TGTGCCAGCTCGGGCCCTAATCAGCCCCAGCATTTT. Its protein is CASSGPNQPQHF. The chain recombines TRBV25-1 with TRBJ1-5; D ambiguous. Trimming shortened V by 8 bases and J by 4 bases, and 9 bases separated the two germline ends. CDR1 MGHDK and CDR2 SYGVNS come from the germline V gene. The CDR3 runs 12 residues.

V and J are TRBV11-2 and TRBJ1-1, with D unresolved. The length of the CDR3 is 14 residues. The V and J ends lost 1 base and 5 bases respectively, with 11 bases between them. CDR1 is SGHAT, CDR2 FQNNGV, per germline. In DNA, the CDR3 is TGTGCCAGCAGCTTAGTGTCGGTGGGGACTGAAGCTTTCTTT. This sequence encodes CASSLVSVGTEAFF. Drawing the rest from reference TRBV11-2 and TRBJ1-1, the complete variable domain is EAGVAQSPRYKIIEKRQSVAFWCNPISGHATLYWYQQILGQGPKLLIQFQNNGVVDDSQLPKDRFSAERLKGVDSTLKIQPAKLEDSAVYLCASSLVSVGTEAFFGQGTRLTVV.

The V call is TRBV2, the J call TRBJ2-7; D may correspond to TRBD1 or TRBD2 (5 bases each). CDR3 size: 13 residues. V gave up 7 bases and J gave up 2 bases, with 12 bases separating them. Germline CDR1 is SNHLY and CDR2 is FYNNEI. CDR3 nucleotides: TGTGCCAGCACCGGGGCGGTCGCCTACGAGCAGTACTTC. It yields the protein CASTGAVAYEQYF.

The chain links TRBV29-1 to TRBJ2-3; 7 bases fit TRBD2. Germline V gene data show CDR1 as SQVTM and CDR2 as ANQGSEA. The V and J ends lost 6 bases and 2 bases, in that order; junction bases with no gene match: 5. CDR3 length equals 13 residues. CDR3 in amino acids: CSVASGNTDTQYF. The CDR3 DNA is TGCAGCGTCGCTAGCGGAAACACAGATACGCAGTATTTT.

The chain uses TRBV30 and TRBJ2-3, with D maybe TRBD2 (6 bases). CDR1 GTSNPN and CDR2 SVGIG come from the germline V gene (reference sequence). This CDR3 spans 12 amino acids. V was clipped by 0 bases and J by 5 bases, with 6 bases between them. CDR3 bases: TGTGCCTGGAGTGTCGGGGGAGATACGCAGTATTTT. The encoded protein is CAWSVGGDTQYF. The full variable domain, with the rest looked up from reference TRBV30 and TRBJ2-3, is SQTIHQWPATLVQPVGSPLSLECTVEGTSNPNLYWYRQAAGRGLQLLFYSVGIGQISSEVPQNLSASRPQDRQFILSSKKLLLSDSGFYLCAWSVGGDTQYFGPGTRLTVL.

The gene calls are TRBV18 and TRBJ1-6; D may be TRBD1 (5 bases). The germline V gene encodes CDR1 KGHSH and CDR2 LQKENI. Trimming pared 6 bases from V and 0 bases from J, leaving 9 bases between. The CDR3 runs to 15 residues. CDR3 DNA: TGTGCCAGCTCTCAGGGCAGCTCCTATAATTCACCCCTCCACTTT. This translates into CASSQGSSYNSPLHF.

The J gene is TRBJ2-7, the V gene TRBV3-1 (or the pseudogene TRBV3-2), with no clear D. V gave up 5 bases and J gave up 6 bases, with 8 bases separating them. CDR3 length: 11 residues. Germline assignment: CDR1 LGHDT and CDR2 YNNKEL (reference sequence). The CDR3 DNA follows: TGTGCCAGCAGCGACGGACGCGAGCAGTACTTC. Translating it yields CASSDGREQYF.

The chain combines TRBV6-5 with TRBJ1-1; maybe TRBD1 (6 bases). Trimming stripped 8 bases from V and 4 bases from J, with 17 bases between. Germline-derived CDR1 and CDR2 are MNHEY and SVGAGI. This CDR3 is built from 14 residues. In DNA, the CDR3 is TGTGCCAGCCCCCTGGTGGGGGGGCTCACTGAAGCTTTCTTT. Amino acids: CASPLVGGLTEAFF.

This clone showed up just once. The genes are TRBV5-6 and TRBJ1-5; D unresolved. V lost 0 bases to trimming and J lost 1 base, with 5 bases between them. The V gene's germline CDR1 is SGHDT and CDR2 YYEEEE. This CDR3 comprises 14 residues. For the CDR3, the DNA is TGTGCCAGCAGCTTGGCCGGGAGCAATCAGCCCCAGCATTTT. It codes for CASSLAGSNQPQHF.

This chain links TRBV27 with TRBJ1-2; D unclear. This CDR3 has 13 residues. Trimming cost V 5 bases and J 9 bases, with 16 bases left between them. Germline V lookup: CDR1 MNHEY, CDR2 SMNVEV (reference sequence). CDR3 residues: CASSPRLLSSYTF. The DNA of the CDR3 is TGTGCCAGCAGTCCCCGCTTGTTATCGAGCTACACCTTC.

The V gene is TRBV30, the J gene TRBJ1-1, with a tentative D call TRBD1 (5 bases). The V end lost 7 bases, the J end lost 1 base, and 13 bases lay between the germline ends. This CDR3 has 13 amino acids. The germline CDR1 and CDR2 sequences are GTSNPN and SVGIG (reference sequence). The CDR3 region has the DNA TGTGCCTTGACAGTGGGGAGGAACACTGAAGCTTTCTTT. Protein: CALTVGRNTEAFF.

The V call is TRBV11-3, the J call TRBJ2-2, with D perhaps TRBD1 or TRBD2 (5 bases each). Trimming took 3 bases from V and 6 from J, leaving 8 bases between them. Germline CDR1 and CDR2: SGHNT and YENEEA. There are 13 residues in the CDR3. The CDR3 nucleotides are TGTGCCAGCAGCTTCGGGGCCGCCGGGGAGCTGTTTTTT. It codes for CASSFGAAGELFF. Complete variable domain (other parts from reference TRBV11-3 and TRBJ2-2): EAGVVQSPRYKIIEKKQPVAFWCNPISGHNTLYWYLQNLGQGPELLIRYENEEAVDDSQLPKDRFSAERLKGVDSTLKIQPAELGDSAVYLCASSFGAAGELFFGEGSRLTVL.

This clone was observed once. The chain employs TRBV7-7 and TRBJ2-3, with TRBD2 identical over 7 bases. The V gene's germline CDR1 is SSHAT and CDR2 FNYEAQ (reference sequence). CDR3 length: 17 amino acids. With V trimmed by 5 bases and J by 0 bases, 11 bases remained unmatched. The CDR3 DNA reads as TGTGCCAGCAGCCAAACGGGGGGTATTACTAGCACAGATACGCAGTATTTT. The encoded protein is CASSQTGGITSTDTQYF.

V and J are TRBV7-2 and TRBJ2-1, with 12 bases aligning to TRBD2. Trimming removed 5 bases from V and 3 bases from J; junction bases left unmatched: 5. CDR1 SGHTA and CDR2 FQGNSA come from the germline V gene. The CDR3 runs to 16 residues. CDR3 region: CASSLLAGGSYNEQFF. CDR3 coding DNA: TGTGCCAGCAGCCTACTAGCGGGGGGAAGCTACAATGAGCAGTTCTTC. The whole variable domain, filled in from reference TRBV7-2 and TRBJ2-1, reads GAGVSQSPSNKVTEKGKDVELRCDPISGHTALYWYRQSLGQGLEFLIYFQGNSAPDKSGLPSDRFSAERTGGSVSTLTIQRTQQEDSAVYLCASSLLAGGSYNEQFFGPGTRLTVL.

This chain connects TRBV12-3 or TRBV12-4 to TRBJ1-1; 7 positions match TRBD1. This CDR3 has 13 amino acids. V shed 4 bases, J shed 7 bases, and the junction held 6 bases outside the gene matches. The CDR3 loop is CASSYRGGHEAFF. CDR3 sequence (DNA): TGTGCCAGCAGTTACAGGGGAGGTCATGAAGCTTTCTTT.

The chain recombines TRBV6-5 with TRBJ1-1; a weak D match, TRBD1 (5 bases). The CDR3 covers 13 residues. Trimming took off 7 bases at V and 7 bases at J, with 16 bases between the two ends. CDR1 is MNHEY, CDR2 SVGAGI, per germline. CDR3 nucleotide sequence: TGTGCCAGCAAAACCAGTCGACAGATTGAAGCTTTCTTT. This gives the protein CASKTSRQIEAFF.

The chain has TRBV24-1 and TRBJ2-1; 9 bases align to TRBD1. The V gene end was trimmed by 4 bases and the J gene end by 8 bases; junction bases not matched to a gene: 8. Germline loops: CDR1 KGHDR, CDR2 SFDVKD. The CDR3 is 15 amino acids. The CDR3 region has the DNA TGTGCCACCAGTGACCTCTCCGGGACAGGGTATGAGCAGTTCTTC. Its translation: CATSDLSGTGYEQFF.

The chain couples TRBV6-6 to TRBJ2-3, with D hard to call. Germline-derived CDR1 and CDR2 are MNHNY and SVGAGI (reference sequence). Trimming left V 5 bases short and J 1 base short, with 10 bases between. There are 14 residues in the CDR3. CDR3 coding DNA: TGTGCCAGCAGTCCCATTTATGGCACAGATACGCAGTATTTT. Amino acid sequence: CASSPIYGTDTQYF.

The V call is TRBV19, the J call TRBJ2-1; 8 positions agree with TRBD2. Germline V CDR1 and CDR2: LNHDA, SQIVND (reference sequence). CDR3 length equals 16 residues. The J segment lost 2 bases and the V segment lost 5 bases, leaving 8 bases of the junction unmatched. In DNA form, the CDR3 reads TGTGCCAGTAGTGAACCGGGGGGGCCGACCTACAATGAGCAGTTCTTC. Protein product: CASSEPGGPTYNEQFF.

This clone showed up just once. This chain joins TRBV10-1 and TRBJ2-7, with 8 bases fitting TRBD2. This CDR3 has 17 amino acids. Germline loops: CDR1 WNHNN, CDR2 SYGVQD (reference sequence). After removal of 4 bases from V and 2 bases from J, the junction contained 13 bases not matched to a gene. CDR3 sequence: CASSARGGPTGTYEQYF. The CDR3 DNA follows: TGCGCCAGCAGTGCTCGGGGGGGGCCCACCGGAACCTACGAGCAGTACTTC.

The chain couples TRBV7-2 to TRBJ2-2; 12 bases agree with TRBD2. Unmatched junction bases numbered 8, after V lost 2 bases and J lost 4 bases. Germline assignment: CDR1 SGHTA and CDR2 FQGNSA. The CDR3 is 18 amino acids. The CDR3 nucleotides are TGTGCCAGCAGCTTAAGGCCTAGCGGGGGGGCAAGCACCGGGGAGCTGTTTTTT. This translates into CASSLRPSGGASTGELFF.

The chain recombines TRBV5-4 with TRBJ1-2; D not certain. The CDR3 sequence is 15 residues long. Germline V gene data show CDR1 as SGHNT and CDR2 as YYREEE (reference sequence). Deletions cut 4 bases from V and 4 bases from J, with 17 bases between. The CDR3 DNA follows: TGTGCCAGCAGCCCCCCGAACCTGGGTGGCTATGGCTACACCTTC. As protein: CASSPPNLGGYGYTF.

CDR3 nucleotide sequence: TGTGCCAGCAGTTCCGGACATGGCGGGGCCAACGTCCTGACTTTC. It codes for CASSSGHGGANVLTF. The gene calls are TRBV2 and TRBJ2-6; D possibly corresponds to TRBD1 (5 bases). The CDR3 extends over 15 amino acids. V was trimmed by 5 bases and J by 4 bases, leaving 12 bases between them. Germline CDR1 reads SNHLY; CDR2 reads FYNNEI.